This T cell receptor beta chain was identified during a study of shared clonotypes between healthy human individuals (dated by TCRdb to the early 2020s). In terms of the full investigation: Three men and a couple of women, aged 18 to 49 years, made up the cohort. Between about 0.9 and 9 billion PBMCs per donor were obtained by leukapheresis. To increase sequencing depth and limit assay-specific biases, TCR repertoire library preparation and sequencing were carried out by different laboratories using diverse techniques. To estimate repertoire size and how much clonotype sharing occurs between individuals, the study deeply sequenced the blood TCR repertoires of several healthy adults. For each donor, CD4 naive and CD4 memory were each run on three plates, CD8 naive on two plates, and CD8 memory on one plate.

Worth noting for this clone: Its antigen target is currently unknown. No base qualities exist here, and no much larger clone lies one base off it.

The donors were healthy, HIV-negative adults with no recently reported acute infections or vaccinations. Only Caucasian adults living in Nashville, Tennessee, USA were represented among the donors. CD4+ T cells were enriched by magnetic negative selection, after which naive cells were positively selected on CD45RA and the negative fraction was taken as the memory subset. Blood was obtained by leukapheresis, after which PBMCs were separated by Ficoll-Histopaque density gradient centrifugation and cryopreserved in liquid nitrogen vapor phase. Purity and quantity of every magnetically sorted T cell population were checked by analytical flow cytometry. Each sorted fraction had its genomic DNA isolated and then quantified by UV absorbance on a Nanodrop 2000c. Using the deep immunoSEQ assay, multiplex PCR amplified TCR CDR3 regions from genomic DNA. Genomic DNA extracted from each cell subset was distributed evenly over all wells of several immunoSEQ 96-well plates, and each plate served as one replicate. For sorted subsets, each replicate PCR was loaded with around 200 ng genomic DNA, equivalent to 30,000 to 35,000 T cell genomes. The purified libraries were quantified using a Qubit 3.0 fluorometer, sized with a Bioanalyzer 2100, and then quantified again using the KAPA Library Quantification kit. Every immunoSEQ 96-well plate was sequenced on a dedicated single-read 150-cycle Illumina NextSeq 550 flow cell. The authors' analysis ran thus. Because the immunoSEQ output included only junctional sequences and no quality scores, the filtering could not be the same as the filtering used for full-length reads. Sequences were annotated with PyIR, a Python wrapper for IgBLAST v1.9, and V/J genes and CDR3 were assigned using IMGT germline references. Reads were filtered out if the reads had weak V/J assignments (E-value above 1e-6), no CDR3, stop codons, out-of-frame junctions, or ambiguous translated residues. V3J clonotypes were defined as sequences sharing an identical inferred V gene, J gene, and CDR3 amino acid sequence. The percentage overlap between two repertoires was calculated by dividing the number of shared unique clonotypes by the size of the smaller repertoire. RTK rarefaction, the Chao1 estimator, and Recon v2.1 estimates of unobserved clonotypes were used to assess repertoire richness. For all TCRbeta clonotypes obtained by the gDNA method from a handful of donors, generation probabilities were computed with OLGA. Imported from immuneACCESS, the table was reduced by TCRdb to in-frame sequences with V and J called. These copies leave out some clones; in studies compared against another copy, an unresolved V gene accounts for under half, and the cause of the remainder is not known. V, J and clone size derive from that table, while D and trimming were established from the DNA sequence. In all, the sample holds just over 2,000,000 clones, and 90% to 95% of those were seen once. Jointly, the top ten make up 0.13% of the sample.

Overall study outcomes, separate from this receptor: The genetic and exposure-history diversity represented was limited by the small number of donors. Compared with non-shared clonotypes, the clonotypes found in all four sorted-subset donors had higher generation probabilities. Estimated clonotype richness was generally larger for naive than for memory subsets. When a few donors were compared, the shared fraction of clonotypes was about 5% for naive CD4, less than 4% for naive CD8, roughly 2.5% for memory CD4, and around 0.4% for memory CD8. Incomplete sequencing was indicated by rarefaction of sorted-subset datasets, despite the large sequencing depth. Only blood was sampled, and tissue TCR repertoires likely differ from those in blood. Pairwise subsampling indicated that sequencing depth was expected to affect the degree of clonotype sharing among donors.

Counted from cysteine to phenylalanine, this CDR3 has 14 amino acids. The only DNA kept is the CDR3, 42 bases in frame from the first base. CDR1 LNHDA and CDR2 SQIVND are derived from the germline V gene (reference sequence). V sheds 3 bases and J sheds 2 bases, leaving 11 bases between their ends. The chain joins TRBV19 to TRBJ2-7, with a tentative D gene TRBD2 over 5 matching bases. The sample comprised naive CD4+ T cells sorted from blood. Sample cell subset or site, as interpreted from the label and publication: CD45RA+ positively selected. The sequence was collected from a man younger than 30 in good health. The CDR3 corresponds to CASSIELGAYEQYF. The nucleotides read TGTGCCAGTAGTATCGAACTAGGAGCCTACGAGCAGTACTTC.